This passage covers 28 T cell receptor beta chains from one sample sequenced in a study of identifying expanded T cells in peripheral blood. Measured with immunoSEQ multiplex PCR; TCRdb has only the in-frame clones, and not every one. The sample has around 100,000 clones; roughly 88% are singletons. Specimen: blood. These TCRs come from a person aged 18-70 years in good health.

This sequence joins TRBV16 and TRBJ2-7, with D unclear. Trimming took 4 bases from V and 5 from J, leaving 18 bases between them. The CDR3 extends over 15 amino acids. Germline assignment: CDR1 KGHSY and CDR2 FQNENV. The CDR3 sequence is CASSPPQRGFHEQYF. The CDR3 DNA sequence: TGTGCCAGCAGCCCCCCCCAGCGAGGATTCCACGAGCAGTACTTC.

V usage is TRBV6-1 and J usage is TRBJ1-2, with D perhaps matching TRBD1 (6 bases). V lost 7 bases and J 4 bases, leaving 16 bases between the germline ends. The CDR3 loop spans 14 amino acids. Germline V gives CDR1 MNHNS, CDR2 SASEGT. CDR3 region: CASTSGASFYGYTF. CDR3 in DNA: TGTGCCAGCACCTCAGGGGCCTCCTTCTATGGCTACACCTTC.

This clone was seen a handful of times. The chain joins TRBV7-2 to TRBJ2-7; TRBD2 aligns across 8 bases. Germline CDR1 reads SGHTA; CDR2 reads FQGNSA. The V segment lost 1 base and the J segment 4 bases; nucleotides outside the gene matches: 6. CDR3 length: 15 residues. The chain's CDR3 is CASSLVSSGRYEQYF. CDR3 DNA sequence: TGTGCCAGCAGCTTAGTTTCTAGCGGGCGTTACGAGCAGTACTTC.

The chain has TRBV5-4 and TRBJ1-6; tentative D call: TRBD1 (5 bases). V was shortened by 2 bases and J by 9 bases, with 15 bases between the two germline ends. Looked up from germline, CDR1 is SGHNT and CDR2 is YYREEE (reference sequence). The CDR3 runs to 15 residues. The CDR3 loop reads CASSLDRGMGSPLHF. The CDR3, as DNA: TGTGCCAGCAGCTTAGATCGGGGCATGGGTTCACCCCTCCACTTT.

This rearrangement joins TRBV19 to TRBJ2-1; D is undetermined. Looked up from germline, CDR1 is LNHDA and CDR2 is SQIVND (reference sequence). Trimming removed 7 bases at V and 0 bases at J, with 10 bases between. The CDR3 runs to 14 residues. CDR3 sequence: CASKVAPSYNEQFF. For the CDR3, the DNA is TGTGCCAGTAAGGTGGCCCCCTCCTACAATGAGCAGTTCTTC.

This clone appeared a single time. The gene calls are TRBV2 and TRBJ1-2; D might be TRBD1 (5 bases). Trimming removed 6 bases from V and 5 bases from J, with 19 bases in between. The CDR3 has 15 amino acids. The germline gives CDR1 SNHLY, CDR2 FYNNEI. CDR3: CASSSQGRVAYGYTF. For the CDR3, the DNA is TGTGCCAGCAGCTCGCAAGGCAGGGTTGCATATGGCTACACCTTC. The full variable domain, in which reference TRBV2 and TRBJ1-2 provide the parts outside the CDR3, is EPEVTQTPSHQVTQMGQEVILRCVPISNHLYFYWYRQILGQKVEFLVSFYNNEISEKSEIFDDQFSVERPDGSNFTLKIRSTKLEDSAMYFCASSSQGRVAYGYTFGSGTRLTVV.

J is TRBJ1-2 and V is TRBV9, with a weak D call TRBD1 (5 bases). Between the trimmed V and J ends, which lost 5 bases and 7 bases, there was a span of 15 bases. This CDR3 is built from 13 residues. The germline V gene encodes CDR1 SGDLS and CDR2 YYNGEE. The CDR3 DNA reads TGTGCCAGCAGTGCAGACAGCACCCTTGGCTACACCTTC. Protein sequence: CASSADSTLGYTF.

CDR3 nucleotides: TGTGCCAGCAGCCGTTTCCTGACAGGGACGGAGCAGTTCTTC. Encoded protein: CASSRFLTGTEQFF. V gene TRBV7-6 combines with J gene TRBJ2-1, with 7 bases aligning to TRBD1. Trimming removed 5 bases from V and 10 bases from J; junction bases left unmatched: 11. Germline CDR1 SGHVS, CDR2 FNYEAQ. The CDR3 length is 14 residues.

The chain combines TRBV19 with TRBJ1-4; D is undetermined. V was shortened by 2 bases and J by 8 bases, with 18 bases between the two germline ends. CDR3 length: 16 residues. The germline CDR1 and CDR2 sequences are LNHDA and SQIVND (reference sequence). CDR3: CASSISLKGVAEKLFF. The CDR3 region has the DNA TGTGCCAGTAGTATATCCCTGAAGGGTGTAGCCGAAAAACTGTTTTTT.

The chain recombines TRBV4-1 with TRBJ1-1, with no clear D. The CDR3 is 14 residues long. The V and J ends lost 0 bases and 6 bases respectively, with 11 bases between them. The germline V gene has CDR1 MGHRA and CDR2 YSYEKL. CDR3 in amino acids: CASSQDPEDPEAFF. The DNA for the CDR3 is TGCGCCAGCAGCCAAGATCCCGAAGACCCTGAAGCTTTCTTT.

The chain joins TRBV19 to TRBJ2-5; D unresolved. Trimming cost V 0 bases and J 2 bases, with 4 bases left between them. Germline V gene sequence: CDR1 LNHDA, CDR2 SQIVND (reference sequence). The CDR3 length is 13 residues. The DNA for the CDR3 is TGTGCCAGTAGTATAGACTTACAAGAGACCCAGTACTTC. Translation gives CASSIDLQETQYF. Looking up the rest from reference TRBV19 and TRBJ2-5 gives the full variable domain: DGGITQSPKYLFRKEGQNVTLSCEQNLNHDAMYWYRQDPGQGLRLIYYSQIVNDFQKGDIAEGYSVSREKKESFPLTVTSAQKNPTAFYLCASSIDLQETQYFGPGTRLLVL.

This clone occurred a few times. The V call is TRBV9, the J call TRBJ1-2, with no clear D. V gave up 3 bases and J gave up 7 bases, with 16 bases separating them. CDR3 length: 14 amino acids. Germline V gene lookup returns CDR1 SGDLS and CDR2 YYNGEE. DNA of the CDR3: TGTGCCAGCAGCGACCCAAGAAGTACCCGTGGCTACACCTTC. Encoded protein: CASSDPRSTRGYTF.

The genes are TRBV9 and TRBJ2-6; D tentatively fits TRBD1 or TRBD2 (5 bases each). The CDR3 covers 17 residues. CDR1 and CDR2 from the germline V gene are SGDLS and YYNGEE. V dropped 0 bases and J dropped 12 bases, with 22 bases sitting between them. CDR3 sequence (DNA): TGTGCCAGCAGCGTAGGGGGGAGAACTACGGGCAACGGCGTCCTGACTTTC. This translates into CASSVGGRTTGNGVLTF. Full variable domain (outside the CDR3, taken from reference TRBV9 and TRBJ2-6): DSGVTQTPKHLITATGQRVTLRCSPRSGDLSVYWYQQSLDQGLQFLIQYYNGEERAKGNILERFSAQQFPDLHSELNLSSLELGDSALYFCASSVGGRTTGNGVLTFGAGSRLTVL.

The chain recombines TRBV7-6 with TRBJ2-7; D may correspond to TRBD1 or TRBD2 (5 bases each). The germline CDR1 and CDR2 sequences are SGHVS and FNYEAQ. This CDR3 spans 13 amino acids. V was trimmed by 0 bases and J by 4 bases, leaving 7 bases between them. DNA for the CDR3: TGTGCCAGCAGCTTAGCGGGACGATACGAGCAGTACTTC. It translates to CASSLAGRYEQYF. Variable domain in full (rest from reference TRBV7-6 and TRBJ2-7): GAGVSQSPRYKVTKRGQDVALRCDPISGHVSLYWYRQALGQGPEFLTYFNYEAQQDKSGLPNDRFSAERPEGSISTLTIQRTEQRDSAMYRCASSLAGRYEQYFGPGTRLTVT.

The chain couples TRBV11-2 to TRBJ2-1; 7 positions match TRBD2. Unmatched junction bases numbered 7, after V lost 1 base and J lost 10 bases. This CDR3 comprises 14 residues. Germline V gene lookup returns CDR1 SGHAT and CDR2 FQNNGV. The CDR3 region has the DNA TGTGCCAGCAGCTTAGCCCGACTAGCCGGGGAGCAGTTCTTC. Protein sequence: CASSLARLAGEQFF.

This chain uses TRBV11-2 with TRBJ2-3; 12 bases match TRBD2. V lost 3 bases and J lost 5; bases outside the gene matches: 3. The germline gives CDR1 SGHAT, CDR2 FQNNGV. The CDR3 is made up of 15 amino acids. The CDR3 region is CASSLQLAGGDTQYF. CDR3 nucleotide sequence: TGTGCCAGCAGCTTGCAACTAGCGGGAGGAGATACGCAGTATTTT.

The rearrangement uses TRBV6-1 and TRBJ1-1; D remains ambiguous. The CDR3 has 14 residues. Trimming took off 7 bases at V and 1 base at J, with 13 bases between the two ends. CDR1 MNHNS and CDR2 SASEGT come from the germline V gene. CDR3 in DNA: TGTGCCAGCAAGTCCGGGCTCAAGAACACTGAAGCTTTCTTT. Amino acid sequence: CASKSGLKNTEAFF.

The V and J genes are TRBV4-2 and TRBJ2-7, with 10 bases lining up with TRBD2. CDR3 length: 15 residues. The V gene's germline CDR1 is LGHNA and CDR2 YNFKEQ. Germline trimming cut 1 base from V and 3 bases from J; bases unmatched to any gene: 3. As DNA, the CDR3 is TGTGCCAGCAGCCAAGCACTAGCGGGAAACTACGAGCAGTACTTC. It translates to CASSQALAGNYEQYF.

V and J are TRBV21-1 and TRBJ2-5; the table assigns TRBD2, which was not confirmed against the DNA. TRBV21-1 is listed as a pseudogene. The CDR3 extends over 19 amino acids. Here the CDR3 reads CASSSGLAGRIINQETQYF. In DNA, the CDR3 is TGTGCCAGCAGCAGTGGACTAGCGGGACGCATAATAAATCAAGAGACCCAGTACTTC.

The chain uses TRBV5-1 and TRBJ2-7, with D uncertain. Germline V CDR1 and CDR2: SGHRS, YFSETQ. V was pared by 0 bases and J by 1 base, with 5 bases between. The CDR3 spans 13 residues. The CDR3 DNA reads TGCGCCAGCAGCTTGGAACTTTCCTACGAGCAGTACTTC. It yields the protein CASSLELSYEQYF.

The chain carries TRBV5-1 and TRBJ1-2, with D maybe TRBD1 (5 bases). Germline CDR1 reads SGHRS; CDR2 reads YFSETQ. Trimming took off 0 bases at V and 5 bases at J, with 14 bases between the two ends. CDR3 length: 15 amino acids. CDR3 protein: CASSLASRVGYGYTF. CDR3 nucleotide sequence: TGCGCCAGCAGCTTGGCCAGCAGGGTGGGGTATGGCTACACCTTC.

The chain couples TRBV6-4 to TRBJ2-1; D ambiguous. Trimming removed 0 bases at V and 8 bases at J, with 11 bases between. CDR3 length: 14 residues. Looked up from germline, CDR1 is MRHNA and CDR2 is SNTAGT. The CDR3 DNA reads as TGTGCCAGCAGTGACTCAACGCAACACTATGAGCAGTTCTTC. Translated: CASSDSTQHYEQFF.

The chain joins TRBV4-2 to TRBJ2-7, with 10 bases matching TRBD1. CDR3 length: 15 amino acids. Germline V gives CDR1 LGHNA, CDR2 YNFKEQ. With 3 bases clipped from V and 7 bases from J, the junction kept 9 bases outside the gene matches. This chain's CDR3 is CASSHGTGDPREQYF. CDR3 nucleotide sequence: TGTGCCAGCAGCCACGGGACAGGGGACCCTAGAGAGCAGTACTTC.

The chain has TRBV19 and TRBJ1-2, with unresolved D. This CDR3 comprises 14 residues. V was shortened by 2 bases and J by 6 bases, with 13 bases between the two germline ends. Germline CDR1 and CDR2: LNHDA and SQIVND (reference sequence). The CDR3 sequence: CASSISRLGHGYTF. CDR3 DNA: TGTGCCAGTAGTATATCCCGGCTCGGGCATGGCTACACCTTC.

V usage is TRBV15 and J usage is TRBJ1-2; TRBD1 agrees at 9 bases. Trimming at V came to 7 bases and at J to 2 bases, leaving 8 bases not matched to a gene. Per germline, CDR1 LNHNV and CDR2 YYDKDF (reference sequence). There are 15 residues in the CDR3. In DNA form, the CDR3 reads TGTGCCACCAACCTGGACAGGGGAGAAAACTATGGCTACACCTTC. The encoded protein is CATNLDRGENYGYTF.

V gene TRBV11-3 combines with J gene TRBJ1-1, with 9 bases matching TRBD1. The CDR3 has 15 amino acids. The junction had 11 bases not matched to a gene; V was cut back by 4 bases and J by 8 bases. Germline V CDR1 and CDR2: SGHNT, YENEEA. The CDR3 bases are TGTGCCAGCAGCTCGGGACGGGACAGGGCCTCCGAAGCTTTCTTT. Its protein product is CASSSGRDRASEAFF.

The chain links TRBV19 to TRBJ2-7, with D tentatively TRBD1 (5 bases). V lost 3 bases and J lost 4, with 22 bases in between. The V gene's germline CDR1 is LNHDA and CDR2 SQIVND (reference sequence). The CDR3 covers 17 residues. The CDR3 DNA sequence: TGTGCCAGTAGTATGAAGGGTTCGGTTGGGGCGGCTTACGAGCAGTACTTC. Its protein product is CASSMKGSVGAAYEQYF.

The CDR3 DNA sequence: TGTGCCAGCAGTGACAACATGAACACTGAAGCTTTCTTT. Its protein product is CASSDNMNTEAFF. V gene TRBV6-1 combines with J gene TRBJ1-1, with D unclear. Germline CDR1 is MNHNS and CDR2 is SASEGT. Trimming shortened V by 3 bases and J by 0 bases, and 5 bases separated the two germline ends. The CDR3 is 13 amino acids.